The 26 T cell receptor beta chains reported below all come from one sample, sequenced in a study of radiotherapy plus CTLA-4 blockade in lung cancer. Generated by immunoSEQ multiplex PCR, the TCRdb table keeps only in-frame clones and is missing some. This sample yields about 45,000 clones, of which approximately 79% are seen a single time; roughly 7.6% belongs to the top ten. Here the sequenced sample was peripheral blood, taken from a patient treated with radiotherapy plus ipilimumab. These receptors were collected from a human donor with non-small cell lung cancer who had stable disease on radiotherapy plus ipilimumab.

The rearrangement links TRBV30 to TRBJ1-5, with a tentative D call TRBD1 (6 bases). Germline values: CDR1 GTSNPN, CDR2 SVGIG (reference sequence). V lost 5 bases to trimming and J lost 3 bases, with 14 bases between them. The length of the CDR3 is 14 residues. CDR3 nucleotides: TGTGCCTGGGAGGGACACAGGGACAATCAGCCCCAGCATTTT. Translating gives CAWEGHRDNQPQHF.

Written as DNA, the CDR3 is TGTGCCAGCAGCAACAGGGGTTTTAATGAAAAACTGTTTTTT. Protein: CASSNRGFNEKLFF. V is TRBV7-2 and J is TRBJ1-4, with TRBD1 identical over 7 bases. CDR1 SGHTA and CDR2 FQGNSA come from the germline V gene. The CDR3 is 14 amino acids. The junction had 4 bases not matched to a gene; V was cut back by 5 bases and J by 4 bases.

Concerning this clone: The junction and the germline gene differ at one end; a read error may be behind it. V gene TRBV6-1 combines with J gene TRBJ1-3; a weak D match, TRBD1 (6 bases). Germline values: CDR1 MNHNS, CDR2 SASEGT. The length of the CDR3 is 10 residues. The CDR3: CASSYPHRVF. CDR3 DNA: TGTGCCAGCAGTTATCCGCACAGGGTGTTT.

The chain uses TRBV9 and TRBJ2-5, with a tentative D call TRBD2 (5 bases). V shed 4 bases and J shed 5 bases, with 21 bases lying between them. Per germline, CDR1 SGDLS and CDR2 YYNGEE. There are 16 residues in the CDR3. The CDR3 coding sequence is TGTGCCAGCAGCCCCCGGGGTGTAGCCGCCGGCGAGACCCAGTACTTC. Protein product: CASSPRGVAAGETQYF.

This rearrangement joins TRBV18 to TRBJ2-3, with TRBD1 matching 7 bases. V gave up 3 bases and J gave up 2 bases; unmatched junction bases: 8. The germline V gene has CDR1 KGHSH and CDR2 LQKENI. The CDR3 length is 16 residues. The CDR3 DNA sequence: TGTGCCAGCTCACCCCAGGGACAGATTTTCACAGATACGCAGTATTTT. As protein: CASSPQGQIFTDTQYF.

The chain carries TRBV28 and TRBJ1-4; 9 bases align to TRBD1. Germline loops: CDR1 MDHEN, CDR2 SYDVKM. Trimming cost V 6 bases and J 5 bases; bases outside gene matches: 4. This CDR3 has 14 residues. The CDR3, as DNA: TGTGCCAGCAGAACAGGGGGCGCGAATGAAAAACTGTTTTTT. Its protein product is CASRTGGANEKLFF. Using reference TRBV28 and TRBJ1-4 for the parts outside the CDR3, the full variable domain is DVKVTQSSRYLVKRTGEKVFLECVQDMDHENMFWYRQDPGLGLRLIYFSYDVKMKEKGDIPEGYSVSREKKERFSLILESASTNQTSMYLCASRTGGANEKLFFGSGTQLSVL.

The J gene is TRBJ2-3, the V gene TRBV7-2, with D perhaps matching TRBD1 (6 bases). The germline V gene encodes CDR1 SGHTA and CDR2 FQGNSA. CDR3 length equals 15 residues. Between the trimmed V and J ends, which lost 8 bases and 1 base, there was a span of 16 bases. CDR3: CASRDRGFGTDTQYF. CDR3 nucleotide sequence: TGTGCCAGCCGTGATAGGGGGTTTGGCACAGATACGCAGTATTTT. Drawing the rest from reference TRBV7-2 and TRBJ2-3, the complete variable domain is GAGVSQSPSNKVTEKGKDVELRCDPISGHTALYWYRQSLGQGLEFLIYFQGNSAPDKSGLPSDRFSAERTGGSVSTLTIQRTQQEDSAVYLCASRDRGFGTDTQYFGPGTRLTVL.

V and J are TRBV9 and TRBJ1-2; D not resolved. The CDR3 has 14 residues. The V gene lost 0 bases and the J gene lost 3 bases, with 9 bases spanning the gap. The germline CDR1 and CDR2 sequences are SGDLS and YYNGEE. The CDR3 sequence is CASSVALQYYGYTF. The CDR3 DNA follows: TGTGCCAGCAGCGTAGCCCTTCAGTACTATGGCTACACCTTC.

The CDR3 bases are TGCGCCAGCGTCGAGTCGGGGGCGCCCGGAAACACCATATATTTT. Translation gives CASVESGAPGNTIYF. V usage is TRBV5-1 and J usage is TRBJ1-3; maybe TRBD1 (6 bases). This CDR3 is 15 amino acids long. Deletions cut 7 bases from V and 4 bases from J, with 18 bases between. Germline V gives CDR1 SGHRS, CDR2 YFSETQ.

The CDR3: CAWTTGGASGNTIYF. Here the CDR3 DNA reads TGTGCCTGGACGACAGGGGGGGCCTCTGGAAACACCATATATTTT. The chain employs TRBV30 and TRBJ1-3, with 9 bases that match TRBD1. The V gene end was trimmed by 4 bases and the J gene end by 0 bases; junction bases not matched to a gene: 4. The CDR3 runs 15 residues. The germline V gene has CDR1 GTSNPN and CDR2 SVGIG (reference sequence).

CDR3 region: CASSFGVEAFF. In DNA, the CDR3 is TGTGCCAGCAGCTTCGGGGTTGAAGCTTTCTTT. The V and J genes are TRBV11-2 and TRBJ1-1; no firm D call. Per germline, CDR1 SGHAT and CDR2 FQNNGV. The CDR3 length is 11 residues. V was clipped by 3 bases and J by 7 bases, with 6 bases between them.

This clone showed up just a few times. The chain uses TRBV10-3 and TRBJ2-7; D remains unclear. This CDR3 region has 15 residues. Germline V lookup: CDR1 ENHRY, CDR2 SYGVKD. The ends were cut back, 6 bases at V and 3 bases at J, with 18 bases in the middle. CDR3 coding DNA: TGTGCCATCAGGATAGGTGCCTCACAGCTCTACGAGCAGTACTTC. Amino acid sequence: CAIRIGASQLYEQYF.

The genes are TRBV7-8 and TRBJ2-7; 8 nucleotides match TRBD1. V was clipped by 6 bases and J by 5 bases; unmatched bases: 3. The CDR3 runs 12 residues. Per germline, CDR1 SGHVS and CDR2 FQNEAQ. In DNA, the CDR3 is TGTGCCAGCAGTGGGGACAGGCACGAGCAGTACGTC. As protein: CASSGDRHEQYV.

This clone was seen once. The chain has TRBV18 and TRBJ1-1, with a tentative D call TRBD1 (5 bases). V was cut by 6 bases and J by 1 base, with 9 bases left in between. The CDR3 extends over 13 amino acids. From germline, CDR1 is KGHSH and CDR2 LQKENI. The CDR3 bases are TGTGCCAGCTCTGTCGGGGGGAACACTGAAGCTTTCTTT. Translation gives CASSVGGNTEAFF.

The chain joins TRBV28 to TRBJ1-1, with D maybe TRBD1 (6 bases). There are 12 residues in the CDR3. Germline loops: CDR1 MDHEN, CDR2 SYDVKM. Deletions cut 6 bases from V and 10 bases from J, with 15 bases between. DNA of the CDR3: TGTGCCAGCAGAGAAGGGGGTAGTCCAGCTTTCTTT. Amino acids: CASREGGSPAFF. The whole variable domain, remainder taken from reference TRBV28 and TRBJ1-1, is DVKVTQSSRYLVKRTGEKVFLECVQDMDHENMFWYRQDPGLGLRLIYFSYDVKMKEKGDIPEGYSVSREKKERFSLILESASTNQTSMYLCASREGGSPAFFGQGTRLTVV.

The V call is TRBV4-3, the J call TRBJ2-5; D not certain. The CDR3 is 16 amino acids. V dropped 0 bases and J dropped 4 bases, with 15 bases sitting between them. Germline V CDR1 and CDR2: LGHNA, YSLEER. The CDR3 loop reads CASSQDSSGRPETQYF. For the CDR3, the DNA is TGCGCCAGCAGCCAAGATAGTTCCGGACGCCCAGAGACCCAGTACTTC.

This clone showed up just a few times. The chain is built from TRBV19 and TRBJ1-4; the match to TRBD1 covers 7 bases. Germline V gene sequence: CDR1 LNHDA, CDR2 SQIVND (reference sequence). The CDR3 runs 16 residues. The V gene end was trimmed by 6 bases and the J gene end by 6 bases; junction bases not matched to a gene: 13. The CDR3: CASRLQGSTRDEKLFF. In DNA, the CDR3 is TGTGCCAGTAGGCTACAGGGGTCTACAAGAGATGAAAAACTGTTTTTT.

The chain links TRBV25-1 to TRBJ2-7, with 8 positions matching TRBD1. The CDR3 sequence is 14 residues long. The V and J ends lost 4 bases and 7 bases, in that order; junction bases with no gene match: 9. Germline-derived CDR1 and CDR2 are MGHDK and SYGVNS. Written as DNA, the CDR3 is TGTGCCAGCAGTGGGACAGGGATCCAGAATGAGCAGTACTTC. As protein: CASSGTGIQNEQYF.

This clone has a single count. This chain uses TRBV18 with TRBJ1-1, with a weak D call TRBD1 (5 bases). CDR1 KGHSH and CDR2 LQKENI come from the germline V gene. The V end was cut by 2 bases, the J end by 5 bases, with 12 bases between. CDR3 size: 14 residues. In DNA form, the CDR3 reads TGTGCCAGCTCACCAGGTGCGGGGGAGACTGAAGCTTTCTTT. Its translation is CASSPGAGETEAFF.

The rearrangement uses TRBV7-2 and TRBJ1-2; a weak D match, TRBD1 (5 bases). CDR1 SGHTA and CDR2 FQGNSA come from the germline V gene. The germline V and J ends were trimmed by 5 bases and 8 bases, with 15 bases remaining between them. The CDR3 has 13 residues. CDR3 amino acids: CASSPKPRQGYTF. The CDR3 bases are TGTGCCAGCAGCCCAAAGCCCCGACAGGGCTACACCTTC.

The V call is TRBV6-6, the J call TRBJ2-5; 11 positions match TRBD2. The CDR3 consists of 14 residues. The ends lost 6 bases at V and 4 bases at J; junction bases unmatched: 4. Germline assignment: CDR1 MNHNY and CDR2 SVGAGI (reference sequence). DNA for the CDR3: TGTGCCAGCAGGAATAGCGGGGGGGTAGAGACCCAGTACTTC. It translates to CASRNSGGVETQYF.

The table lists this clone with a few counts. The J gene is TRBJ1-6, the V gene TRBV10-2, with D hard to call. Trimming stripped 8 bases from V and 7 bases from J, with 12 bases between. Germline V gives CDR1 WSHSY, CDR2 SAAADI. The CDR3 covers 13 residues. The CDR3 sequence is CASSTQSNSPLHF. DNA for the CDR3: TGCGCCAGCTCGACACAGAGCAATTCACCCCTCCACTTT.

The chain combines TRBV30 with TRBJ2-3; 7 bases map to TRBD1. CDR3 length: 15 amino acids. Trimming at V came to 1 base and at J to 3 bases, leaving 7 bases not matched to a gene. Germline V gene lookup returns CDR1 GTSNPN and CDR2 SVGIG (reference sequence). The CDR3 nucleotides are TGTGCCTGGAGTGATGGTAGGGGGCAGACAGATACGCAGTATTTT. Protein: CAWSDGRGQTDTQYF.

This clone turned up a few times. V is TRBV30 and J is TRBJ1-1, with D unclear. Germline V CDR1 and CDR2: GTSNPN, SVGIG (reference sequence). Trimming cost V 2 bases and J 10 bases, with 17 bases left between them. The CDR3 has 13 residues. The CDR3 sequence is CAWSTTLGFSAFF. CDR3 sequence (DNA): TGTGCCTGGAGTACGACATTGGGTTTTTCAGCTTTCTTT.

CDR3 amino acids: CAWSAGLNTEAFF. As DNA, the CDR3 is TGTGCCTGGAGTGCGGGACTGAACACTGAAGCTTTCTTT. The chain carries TRBV30 and TRBJ1-1; TRBD1 might be the D (5 bases). Germline CDR1 and CDR2: GTSNPN and SVGIG (reference sequence). Trimming pared 1 base from V and 0 bases from J, leaving 6 bases between. The length of the CDR3 is 13 residues.

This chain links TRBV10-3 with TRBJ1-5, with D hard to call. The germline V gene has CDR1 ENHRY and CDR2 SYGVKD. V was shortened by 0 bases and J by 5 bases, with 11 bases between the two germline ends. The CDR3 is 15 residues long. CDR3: CAISESAGSHQPQHF. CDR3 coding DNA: TGTGCCATCAGTGAGTCAGCGGGGTCTCATCAGCCCCAGCATTTT.